This T cell receptor (beta chain) originates from a study of blood T cell repertoires in COVID-19. The CDR3 runs 17 residues. V was cut by 4 bases and J by 0 bases, with 17 bases left in between. From germline, CDR1 is SGHRS and CDR2 YFSETQ. Here immunoSEQ multiplex PCR was the method, and the copy in TCRdb shows in-frame clones only, minus some. The repertoire includes some 330,000 clones, more than 85% of them detected once, and approximately 17% sits in the top ten. The source is a woman aged 25 to 39 who had recovered from COVID-19. The chain joins TRBV5-1 to TRBJ1-5, with D hard to call. The sample was PBMCs or T cells enriched from blood (not recorded which). The DNA of the CDR3 is TGCGCCAGCAGCCGGGAGGTGGATGGATATAGCAATCAGCCCCAGCATTTT. Protein: CASSREVDGYSNQPQHF. The variable domain in full, completed from reference TRBV5-1 and TRBJ1-5, reads KAGVTQTPRYLIKTRGQQVTLSCSPISGHRSVSWYQQTPGQGLQFLFEYFSETQRNKGNFPGRFSGRQFSNSRSEMNVSTLELGDSALYLCASSREVDGYSNQPQHFGDGTRLSIL.